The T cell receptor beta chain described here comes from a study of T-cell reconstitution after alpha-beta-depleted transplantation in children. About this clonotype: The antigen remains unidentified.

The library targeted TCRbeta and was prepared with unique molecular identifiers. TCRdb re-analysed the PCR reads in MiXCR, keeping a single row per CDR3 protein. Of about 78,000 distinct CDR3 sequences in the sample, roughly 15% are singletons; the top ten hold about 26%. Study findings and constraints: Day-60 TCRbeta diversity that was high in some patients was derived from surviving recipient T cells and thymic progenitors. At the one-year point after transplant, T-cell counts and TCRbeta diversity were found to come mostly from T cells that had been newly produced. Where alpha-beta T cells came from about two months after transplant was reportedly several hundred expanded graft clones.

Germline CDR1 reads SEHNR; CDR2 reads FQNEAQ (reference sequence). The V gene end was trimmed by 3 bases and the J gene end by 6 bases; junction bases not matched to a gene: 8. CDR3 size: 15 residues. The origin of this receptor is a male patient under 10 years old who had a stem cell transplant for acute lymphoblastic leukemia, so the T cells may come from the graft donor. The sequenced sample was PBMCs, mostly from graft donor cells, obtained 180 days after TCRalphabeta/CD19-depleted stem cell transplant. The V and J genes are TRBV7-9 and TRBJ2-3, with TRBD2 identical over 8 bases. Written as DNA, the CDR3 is TGTGCCAGCAGCTTGGTGGCTGGCGGGGGGGATACGCAGTATTTT. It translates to CASSLVAGGGDTQYF.